This T cell receptor (beta chain) was profiled in a study of blood T cells in healthy people across ages. Study findings and constraints: When one million T cells were used, diversity estimates were thought to be underestimates. Naive CD4+ cell counts and diversity both ran higher in long-lived than in aged donors.

Through a sample-barcoded 5' primer and a J-beta primer mix, a second PCR was run for 7 to 11 cycles. A 12-random-nucleotide template-switch adaptor tagged each cDNA molecule. Each CDR3 protein gets one entry after TCRdb re-called the 5' RACE reads with MiXCR. The table shows roughly 800,000 distinct CDR3 sequences, with 58% occurring only once. Of note for this clonotype: What it recognizes is unknown.

Total RNA was isolated from each sample in quantities of at least 5 micrograms. Per germline, CDR1 MNHEY and CDR2 SVGEGT. The CDR3 has 15 amino acids. The gene calls are TRBV6-2 or TRBV6-3 and TRBJ2-4, with D maybe TRBD1 (5 bases). The J call is in doubt because the DNA end fits TRBJ2-5 better. The sequence was obtained from a man aged 30 to 39 in good health. The specimen sequenced was blood. CDR3 coding DNA: TGTGCCAGCAGTCGACCTCAGGGAAATCAAGAGACCCAGTACTTC. It is translated as CASSRPQGNQETQYF.